One sample yielded the 15 T cell receptor beta chains listed below, sequenced in a study of blood T cell repertoires in COVID-19. The method was immunoSEQ multiplex PCR; TCRdb's version includes in-frame clones alone and lacks a portion of them. The sample carries more than 150,000 clones, 85% to 95% recorded once. The sample consisted of peripheral blood. The source of these receptors is a man between 50 and 59 years old with acute or convalescent COVID-19.

The chain is built from TRBV7-2 and TRBJ1-5, with TRBD1 identical over 8 bases. The CDR3 covers 16 residues. V was pared by 5 bases and J by 3 bases, with 9 bases of the junction left unmatched. CDR1 is SGHTA, CDR2 FQGNSA, per germline. CDR3 DNA sequence: TGTGCCAGCAGCATTAACGGACAGGGAAACAATCAGCCCCAGCATTTT. Its translation: CASSINGQGNNQPQHF.

The gene calls are TRBV6-5 and TRBJ2-7, with a tentative D call TRBD2 (5 bases). This CDR3 has 15 residues. Trimming cost V 2 bases and J 0 bases, with 11 bases left between them. From germline, CDR1 is MNHEY and CDR2 SVGAGI. The CDR3 nucleotides are TGTGCCAGCAGTTACGGTCCAGCGGTCTCCTACGAGCAGTACTTC. Its translation: CASSYGPAVSYEQYF.

CDR3 bases: TGTGCCAGCAGCTTCGACACGAACACTGAAGCTTTCTTT. This sequence encodes CASSFDTNTEAFF. This chain links TRBV7-2 with TRBJ1-1, with D unresolved. The germline V and J ends were trimmed by 3 bases and 1 base, with 6 bases remaining between them. Germline values: CDR1 SGHTA, CDR2 FQGNSA. This CDR3 has 13 amino acids. Using reference TRBV7-2 and TRBJ1-1 for the parts outside the CDR3, the full variable domain is GAGVSQSPSNKVTEKGKDVELRCDPISGHTALYWYRQSLGQGLEFLIYFQGNSAPDKSGLPSDRFSAERTGGSVSTLTIQRTQQEDSAVYLCASSFDTNTEAFFGQGTRLTVV.

The V call is TRBV18, the J call TRBJ2-3; TRBD2 aligns across 8 bases. Germline CDR1 KGHSH, CDR2 LQKENI. V shed 3 bases and J 4 bases; nucleotides not matched to a gene: 3. The CDR3 runs 14 residues. For the CDR3, the DNA is TGTGCCAGCTCACCGAACGGGGGGGCAGATACGCAGTATTTT. Its protein product is CASSPNGGADTQYF.

In DNA, the CDR3 is TGTGCCACCAGTGATACGGGGAGCACTGAAGCTTTCTTT. It specifies CATSDTGSTEAFF. V gene TRBV24-1 combines with J gene TRBJ1-1; D not resolved. Germline V gene sequence: CDR1 KGHDR, CDR2 SFDVKD. V was cut by 3 bases and J by 4 bases, with 8 bases left in between. CDR3 size: 13 residues.

This chain joins TRBV4-1 and TRBJ2-3; tentative D call: TRBD1 (6 bases). The CDR3 runs to 14 residues. V was shortened by 5 bases and J by 6 bases, with 15 bases between the two germline ends. Germline assignment: CDR1 MGHRA and CDR2 YSYEKL. CDR3 coding DNA: TGCGCCAGCAGCACAGGAACGAGGGGGGATACGCAGTATTTT. It encodes CASSTGTRGDTQYF.

This chain uses TRBV5-1 with TRBJ2-3, with D possibly matching TRBD1 (6 bases). The ends were cut back, 3 bases at V and 2 bases at J, with 7 bases in the middle. Per germline, CDR1 SGHRS and CDR2 YFSETQ. The CDR3 has 13 amino acids. CDR3 bases: TGCGCCAGCAGCTGGGGGCCCACAGATACGCAGTATTTT. It yields the protein CASSWGPTDTQYF.

The genes are TRBV9 and TRBJ1-2; the D gene is possibly TRBD1 (6 bases). The V and J ends lost 2 bases and 3 bases respectively, with 17 bases between them. The CDR3 covers 16 residues. Germline CDR1 reads SGDLS; CDR2 reads YYNGEE. CDR3 nucleotides: TGTGCCAGCAGCGTCGCCCAAAGGGACAACCACTATGGCTACACCTTC. This encodes CASSVAQRDNHYGYTF.

V and J are TRBV5-1 and TRBJ2-5, with D perhaps matching TRBD2 (6 bases). This CDR3 is built from 16 residues. V was trimmed by 2 bases and J by 5 bases, leaving 19 bases between them. Germline V gene sequence: CDR1 SGHRS, CDR2 YFSETQ. Here the CDR3 DNA reads TGCGCCAGCAGCTTTCGGTCTAGCGCCCCTGAGGAGACCCAGTACTTC. This translates into CASSFRSSAPEETQYF.

V gene TRBV4-3 combines with J gene TRBJ2-2, with D possibly being TRBD2 (5 bases). Deletions cut 3 bases from V and 5 bases from J, with 16 bases between. This CDR3 spans 16 amino acids. The germline gives CDR1 LGHNA, CDR2 YSLEER. CDR3 amino acids: CASSHGEGMITGELFF. In DNA form, the CDR3 reads TGCGCCAGCAGCCACGGTGAGGGTATGATTACCGGGGAGCTGTTTTTT.

This sequence joins TRBV2 and TRBJ2-1; tentatively, D is TRBD2 (5 bases). The germline V gene has CDR1 SNHLY and CDR2 FYNNEI. V lost 7 bases, J lost 1 base, and 14 bases lay in between. The CDR3 has 15 residues. CDR3 coding DNA: TGTGCCAGCATCGGTCAAGCGGCTTCCTACAATGAGCAGTTCTTC. It yields the protein CASIGQAASYNEQFF.

The chain uses TRBV7-3 and TRBJ2-3; tentatively, D is TRBD2 (7 bases). CDR1 and CDR2 (germline): SGHTA, FQGTGA. The CDR3 is 14 residues long. V lost 2 bases to trimming and J lost 4 bases, with 10 bases between them. The DNA of the CDR3 is TGTGCCAGCAGCTTAGGCGGGGGCGCAGATACGCAGTATTTT. It is translated as CASSLGGGADTQYF.

This chain links TRBV19 with TRBJ1-5; D is unclear. The CDR3 consists of 13 residues. The germline gives CDR1 LNHDA, CDR2 SQIVND (reference sequence). Trimming stripped 5 bases from V and 9 bases from J, with 14 bases between. CDR3 sequence (DNA): TGTGCCAGTAGTCCGGACTTCCGAGGGCCCCAGCATTTT. Translation gives CASSPDFRGPQHF.

In nucleotides, the CDR3 is TGTGCCAGCAGTGATACAGGGACTAGCGGGTTGTACAATGAGCAGTTCTTC. Translation: CASSDTGTSGLYNEQFF. The chain carries TRBV6-1 and TRBJ2-1; 12 bases line up with TRBD2. Trimming at V came to 3 bases and at J to 4 bases, leaving 7 bases not matched to a gene. The length of the CDR3 is 17 residues. Per germline, CDR1 MNHNS and CDR2 SASEGT.

This chain uses TRBV4-2 with TRBJ1-1; TRBD1 agrees at 9 bases. This CDR3 comprises 16 residues. V trimming: 4 bases; J trimming: 3 bases; junction bases outside the gene matches: 9. Per germline, CDR1 LGHNA and CDR2 YNFKEQ. The CDR3 is CASSPLQGARDTEAFF. CDR3 DNA sequence: TGTGCCAGCAGCCCATTACAGGGGGCGCGGGACACTGAAGCTTTCTTT.